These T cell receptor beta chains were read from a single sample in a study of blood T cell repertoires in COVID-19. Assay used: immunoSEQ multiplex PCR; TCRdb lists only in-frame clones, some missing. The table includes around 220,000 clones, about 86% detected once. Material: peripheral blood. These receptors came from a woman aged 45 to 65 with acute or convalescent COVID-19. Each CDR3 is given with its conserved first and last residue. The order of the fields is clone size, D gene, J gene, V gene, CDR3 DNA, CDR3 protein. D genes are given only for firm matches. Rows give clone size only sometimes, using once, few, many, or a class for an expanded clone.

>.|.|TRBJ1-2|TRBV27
TGTGCCAGCAGTTTGGGGCAGGGTGCCGATGGCTACACCTTC
CASSLGQGADGYTF
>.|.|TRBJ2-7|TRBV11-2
TGTGCCAGCAGCGGGGGCCCGGGACATGCACACTACGAGCAGTACTTC
CASSGGPGHAHYEQYF
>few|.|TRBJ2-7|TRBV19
TGTGCCAGGCGACGGGTAACCTACGAGCAGTACTTC
CARRRVTYEQYF
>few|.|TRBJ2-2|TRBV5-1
TGCGCCAGCAGCTTGGAAGGCCTAGCCTATTACGCCACCGGGGAGCTGTTTTTT
CASSLEGLAYYATGELFF
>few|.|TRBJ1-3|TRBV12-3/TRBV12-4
TGTGCCAGTCGACTATCTCCGGGAAACACCATATATTTT
CASRLSPGNTIYF
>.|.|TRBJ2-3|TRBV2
TGTGCCAGCACTGCGGGACTCGGGGATACGCAGTATTTT
CASTAGLGDTQYF
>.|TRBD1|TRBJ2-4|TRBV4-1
TGCGCCAGCAGCCAAGTAACAGGGGAAAACATTCAGTACTTC
CASSQVTGENIQYF
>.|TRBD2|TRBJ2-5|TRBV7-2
TGTGCCAGCAGCTTAACCCCGCCCCCGGGGGGGGAGACCCAGTACTTC
CASSLTPPPGGETQYF
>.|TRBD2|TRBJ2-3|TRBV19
TGTGCCAGTAGTATAGATCCCCCCGGACTAGCGGGTCGGACAGATACGCAGTATTTT
CASSIDPPGLAGRTDTQYF
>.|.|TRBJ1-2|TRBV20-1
TGCAGTGCTTCAAACGGAGGACTCTACACCTTC
CSASNGGLYTF
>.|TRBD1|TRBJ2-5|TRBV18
TGTGCCAGCTCACCAACAGGGGAGGAGACCCAGTACTTC
CASSPTGEETQYF
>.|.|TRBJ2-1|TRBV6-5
TGTGCCAGCAGTTCCAGACTAAATGAGCAGTTCTTC
CASSSRLNEQFF
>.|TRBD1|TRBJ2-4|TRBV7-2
TGTGCCAGCAGCCCGGGACAGACAGCCAAAAACATTCAGTACTTC
CASSPGQTAKNIQYF
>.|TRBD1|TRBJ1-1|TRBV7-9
TGTGCCAGCAGACGGGACAGCGAAGGAAACACTGAAGCTTTCTTT
CASRRDSEGNTEAFF
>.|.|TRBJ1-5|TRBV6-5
TGTGCCAGCAGTTCTGGGAGGAGAGGGAGCAATCAGCCCCAGCATTTT
CASSSGRRGSNQPQHF
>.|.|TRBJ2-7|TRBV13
TGTGCCAGCAGCTCCGCGGCGAATCCCTACGAGCAGTACTTC
CASSSAANPYEQYF
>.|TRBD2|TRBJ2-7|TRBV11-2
TGTGCCAGCAGCTTAGCGGCTAGCGGGAGTAAGGACGAGCAGTACTTC
CASSLAASGSKDEQYF
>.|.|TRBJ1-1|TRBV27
TGTGCCAGCAGTCCCCGCGTGAACTCCATGAACACTGAAGCTTTCTTT
CASSPRVNSMNTEAFF
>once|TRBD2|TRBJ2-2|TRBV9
TGTGCCAGCAGCGTAGTCGGACTAGCGGGGGTCGGCGGGGAGCTGTTTTTT
CASSVVGLAGVGGELFF
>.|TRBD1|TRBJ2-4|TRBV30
TGTGCCTGGAGTGGACAGGGGGCGCAGGCCAAAAACATTCAGTACTTC
CAWSGQGAQAKNIQYF
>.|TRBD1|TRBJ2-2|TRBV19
TGTGCCAGTAGATCGGGACAGGGGGTTCTCGGGGAGCTGTTTTTT
CASRSGQGVLGELFF
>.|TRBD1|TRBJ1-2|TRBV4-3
TGCGCCAGCAGCCAAGAATGGACAGGGGGCTTTTATGGCTACACCTTC
CASSQEWTGGFYGYTF
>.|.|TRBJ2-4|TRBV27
TGTGCCAGCAGCAAAAACCCGGACATTCAGTACTTC
CASSKNPDIQYF
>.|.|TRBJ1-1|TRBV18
TGTGCCAGCTCACTTCCCACAGCGAACACTGAAGCTTTCTTT
CASSLPTANTEAFF
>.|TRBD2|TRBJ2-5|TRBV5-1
TGCGCCAGCAGCTCTCCTAGCGGGGGGGTTCAAGAGACCCAGTACTTC
CASSSPSGGVQETQYF
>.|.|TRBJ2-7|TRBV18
TGTGCCAGCTCACGCAGGGATTCCTACGAGCAGTACTTC
CASSRRDSYEQYF
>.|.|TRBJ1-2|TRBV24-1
TGTGCCACCAGTGAACCCAACAGGCCCTATGGCTACACCTTC
CATSEPNRPYGYTF
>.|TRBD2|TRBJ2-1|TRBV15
TGTGCCACCAATTGGGGGACTAGCGGGAGGGGGTCCTACAATGAGCAGTTCTTC
CATNWGTSGRGSYNEQFF
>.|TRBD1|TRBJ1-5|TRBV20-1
TGCAGTGCTAGTGGGGCGACAGGGCCAAGCAATCAGCCCCAGCATTTT
CSASGATGPSNQPQHF
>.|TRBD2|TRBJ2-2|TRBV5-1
TGCGCCAGCAGCTTGCGCGGGAGGCCGAACACCGGGGAGCTGTTTTTT
CASSLRGRPNTGELFF
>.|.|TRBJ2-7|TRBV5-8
TGTGCCAGCAGCCCCCCTCACGGACAGAGCTTCTACGAGCAGTACTTC
CASSPPHGQSFYEQYF
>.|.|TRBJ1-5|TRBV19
TGTGCCAGTAGTATATTCGGGGGGGCCAATCAGCCCCAGCATTTT
CASSIFGGANQPQHF
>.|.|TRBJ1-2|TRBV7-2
TGTGCCAGCAGCTTAGTGGGGCAGAACCTCTATGGCTACACCTTC
CASSLVGQNLYGYTF
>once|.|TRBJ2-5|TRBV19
TGTGCCAGTAGTTTACAGGGATTGGGGGAGACCCAGTACTTC
CASSLQGLGETQYF
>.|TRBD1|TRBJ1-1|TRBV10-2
TGCGCCAGCCGGACAGGGGACACTGAAGCTTTCTTT
CASRTGDTEAFF
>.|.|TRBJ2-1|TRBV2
TGTGCCAGCGGAGGGGGCCTTGGGAATGAGCAGTTCTTC
CASGGGLGNEQFF
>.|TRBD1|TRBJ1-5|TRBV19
TGTGCCAGTAGTTCGGGACAGGTGACTGATAGCAATCAGCCCCAGCATTTT
CASSSGQVTDSNQPQHF